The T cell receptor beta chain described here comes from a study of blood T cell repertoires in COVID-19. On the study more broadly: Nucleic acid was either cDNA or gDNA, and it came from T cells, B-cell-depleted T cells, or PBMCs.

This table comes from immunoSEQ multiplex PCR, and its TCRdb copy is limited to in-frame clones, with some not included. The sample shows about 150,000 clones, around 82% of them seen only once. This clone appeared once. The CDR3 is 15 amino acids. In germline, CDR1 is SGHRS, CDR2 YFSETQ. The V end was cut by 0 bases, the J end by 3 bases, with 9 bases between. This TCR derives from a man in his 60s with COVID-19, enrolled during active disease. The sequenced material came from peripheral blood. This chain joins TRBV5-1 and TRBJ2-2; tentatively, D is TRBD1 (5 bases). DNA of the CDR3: TGCGCCAGCAGCTTGGGTTCAGGGTACACCGGGGAGCTGTTTTTT. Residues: CASSLGSGYTGELFF.